A selection of T cell receptor beta chains follows, all from one sample in a study of T cell changes during pregnancy in multiple sclerosis. Here immunoSEQ multiplex PCR was the method, and the copy in TCRdb shows in-frame clones only, minus some. The sample holds about 39,000 clones, approximately 90% seen once. Source: CD8+ T cells from peripheral blood mononuclear cells, taken before pregnancy. The origin of the receptors is a female donor with multiple sclerosis, enrolled in a pregnancy study. Each CDR3 is given without its conserved first and last residue.

>TRBV5-4|10
ASSVRGLEAF
>TRBV14|12
ASSQSWQNYGYT
>TRBV13|18
ASSRTGRPEVDIQPYEQY
>TRBV7-9|13
ASQAQGWGANVLT
>TRBV6-5|12
ASSQQVMNTEAF
>TRBV5-1|12
ASSLEGLKGEQF
>TRBV23-1|16
ASSSIVEQGATWTEAF
>TRBV4-2|13
ASSRLAESSYEQY
>TRBV5-1|13
ASSFRGGFTDTQY
>TRBV2|10
ASSDDSYEQY
>TRBV5-1|14
ASSPDLAGVYNEQF
>TRBV27|12
ASSHSGGSYEQY
>TRBV7-9|12
ASSLVRQGEEAF
>TRBV19|14
ASNIALDRGWTEAF
>TRBV5-8|13
ASSPMGGTYNEQF
>TRBV27|10
ASSFRVGELF
>TRBV10-3|12
AISESHGRNEQY
>TRBV28|9
ASGLNQPQH
>TRBV27|13
ASSAETGPPDTQY
>TRBV6-1|13
ASSPGGRGNQPQH
>TRBV28|13
ASGPGLRLDNEQF
>TRBV9|13
ASSEGQGAGYEQY
>TRBV5-1|12
ASSGGQGAYEQY